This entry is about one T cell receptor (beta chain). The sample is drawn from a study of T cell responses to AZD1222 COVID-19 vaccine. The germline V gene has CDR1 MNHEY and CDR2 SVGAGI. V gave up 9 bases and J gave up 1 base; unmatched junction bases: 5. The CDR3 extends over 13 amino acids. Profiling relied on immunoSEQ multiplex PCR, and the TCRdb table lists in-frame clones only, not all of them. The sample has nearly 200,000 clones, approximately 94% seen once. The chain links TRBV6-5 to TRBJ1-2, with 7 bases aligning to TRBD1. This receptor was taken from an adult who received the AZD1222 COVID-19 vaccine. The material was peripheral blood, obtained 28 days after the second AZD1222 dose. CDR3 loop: CARGAGGNYGYTF. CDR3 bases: TGTGCCAGGGGGGCAGGGGGTAACTATGGCTACACCTTC.